The 9 T cell receptor beta chains below come from one sample, sequenced in a study of spatial heterogeneity in lung cancer. TCRdb fed the 5' RACE reads into MiXCR, producing one record per CDR3 protein. The sample carries around 47,000 distinct CDR3 sequences, about 7.4% recorded once. Specified time point: blood at routine non-recurrence follow-up after resection. Tumor, nontumor lung or frozen PBMC supplied whole RNA that was sequenced unsorted. Sequencing was performed on PBMCs, taken at follow-up. These receptors all stem from a female donor with early-stage non-small cell lung cancer.

In this sample, this clonotype turned up a few times. The chain couples TRBV28 to TRBJ2-5; a possible D gene is TRBD1 (6 bases). The germline CDR1 and CDR2 sequences are MDHEN and SYDVKM. Trimming cost V 10 bases and J 1 base, with 16 bases left between them. The CDR3 extends over 14 amino acids. The CDR3, as DNA: TGTGCCACAAAGGGGGAGAGACTCCAAGAGACCCAGTACTTC. Its protein product is CATKGERLQETQYF. The variable domain in full, completed from reference TRBV28 and TRBJ2-5, reads DVKVTQSSRYLVKRTGEKVFLECVQDMDHENMFWYRQDPGLGLRLIYFSYDVKMKEKGDIPEGYSVSREKKERFSLILESASTNQTSMYLCATKGERLQETQYFGPGTRLLVL.

The chain recombines TRBV6-1 with TRBJ2-3, with unresolved D. The CDR3 consists of 15 residues. Germline CDR1 MNHNS, CDR2 SASEGT. V dropped 4 bases and J dropped 2 bases, with 13 bases sitting between them. The CDR3 here is CASSADRLLTDTQYF. The CDR3 coding sequence is TGTGCCAGCAGTGCCGACCGACTCCTCACAGATACGCAGTATTTT.

This clonotype was observed a handful of times. The J gene is TRBJ2-3, the V gene TRBV30; TRBD1 might be the D (6 bases). Per germline, CDR1 GTSNPN and CDR2 SVGIG (reference sequence). V was cut by 3 bases and J by 1 base, with 20 bases left in between. The CDR3 has 17 residues. CDR3 bases: TGTGCCTGGAGCGACGGACAGACCATCATGGGCACAGATACGCAGTATTTT. This gives the protein CAWSDGQTIMGTDTQYF. Variable domain in full (rest from reference TRBV30 and TRBJ2-3): SQTIHQWPATLVQPVGSPLSLECTVEGTSNPNLYWYRQAAGRGLQLLFYSVGIGQISSEVPQNLSASRPQDRQFILSSKKLLLSDSGFYLCAWSDGQTIMGTDTQYFGPGTRLTVL.

The rearrangement joins TRBV7-2 to TRBJ2-2; the D gene is possibly TRBD2 (5 bases). The CDR3 totals 14 residues. Germline CDR1 SGHTA, CDR2 FQGNSA. Trimming took off 5 bases at V and 5 bases at J, with 12 bases between the two ends. The CDR3 DNA reads as TGTGCCAGCAGCCCCCAAGGGAGAACCGGGGAGCTGTTTTTT. It translates to CASSPQGRTGELFF.

The V gene is TRBV6-2 or TRBV6-3, the J gene TRBJ2-2, with a possible D match to TRBD2 (5 bases). Germline V gives CDR1 MNHEY, CDR2 SVGEGT. CDR3 size: 15 residues. The V end was cut by 8 bases, the J end by 3 bases, with 16 bases between. DNA of the CDR3: TGTGCCAGCCGGACCACGGACTCCTACACCGGGGAGCTGTTTTTT. It codes for CASRTTDSYTGELFF.

In its sample, this clonotype was seen a few times. V usage is TRBV5-1 and J usage is TRBJ1-1, with 10 bases matching TRBD1. The germline CDR1 and CDR2 sequences are SGHRS and YFSETQ. The J segment lost 1 base and the V segment lost 0 bases, leaving 6 bases of the junction unmatched. The CDR3 sequence is 17 residues long. The CDR3 sequence is CASSLAGTGEGNTEAFF. CDR3 sequence (DNA): TGCGCCAGCAGCTTGGCCGGGACAGGGGAGGGGAACACTGAAGCTTTCTTT.

This clonotype was seen at least ten times. The V call is TRBV28, the J call TRBJ1-4; D uncertain. V was pared by 6 bases and J by 0 bases, with 11 bases between. CDR1 and CDR2 (germline): MDHEN, SYDVKM. The CDR3 covers 15 residues. CDR3: CASREWGATNEKLFF. DNA for the CDR3: TGTGCCAGCAGAGAATGGGGTGCAACTAATGAAAAACTGTTTTTT.

This clonotype was detected ten times or more. This chain connects TRBV6-1 to TRBJ2-1; D perhaps matches TRBD1 (5 bases). Germline V gene data show CDR1 as MNHNS and CDR2 as SASEGT. The CDR3 spans 13 residues. Trimming took 7 bases from V and 9 from J, leaving 16 bases between them. The CDR3 sequence is CASTPTVGLEQFF. DNA for the CDR3: TGTGCCAGCACCCCGACTGTGGGGCTTGAGCAGTTCTTC.

CDR3 region: CASSSGTENEKLFF. DNA for the CDR3: TGCGCCAGCAGCAGCGGGACGGAGAATGAAAAACTGTTTTTT. The J gene is TRBJ1-4, the V gene TRBV5-1, with a weak D call TRBD1 (5 bases). Germline CDR1 SGHRS, CDR2 YFSETQ. V lost 4 bases, J lost 5 bases, and 12 bases lay in between. This CDR3 has 14 residues.